This T cell receptor beta chain was identified during a study of blood T cell repertoires in COVID-19 (TCRdb year 2020). The study in broad terms: Samples from collaborators originated in the United States, Italy and Spain and spanned both the acute and convalescent phases of COVID-19. The material from the prospective study consisted of cDNA or gDNA derived from T cells, B-cell-depleted T cells, or PBMCs. The dataset comprised deeply sampled blood TCRbeta repertoires from subjects exposed to, actively infected with, or recovered from COVID-19. The repertoires were made available in a free public database intended to serve as a resource for research on the immune response to SARS-CoV-2. The samples were drawn from two sources: the first 160 participants of the ongoing ImmuneRACE study, and 1,200 or so subjects contributed by 6 global collaborators. Sample metadata almost always included a de-identified subject ID, COVID-19 status, age in years and sex. HLA class I and class II types, where available, came from metadata supplied by the sample provider rather than from assay-based typing. General conclusions and limits of the study: Clinical and demographic metadata were provided uncurated, with the amount varying by source and participant.

As to this clone: No cognate antigen has been identified for it. Per-base qualities were not stored, and no clone one base away is much larger.

Collaborating institutions collected whole blood in K2EDTA tubes following their own protocols. Collaborator samples were shipped for TCRbeta analysis as frozen whole blood, isolated PBMCs, or DNA extracted from either sample type. V is clipped by 6 bases and J by 0 bases, and the sequence between their germline boundaries is 15 bases long. From cysteine to phenylalanine, the CDR3 is 15 amino acids long. CDR3 DNA is the only sequence kept; it has 45 bases, read in frame from the first base. The germline V gene encodes CDR1 SGDLS and CDR2 YYNGEE. TCRbeta CDR3 regions were amplified from genomic DNA using the immunoSEQ Assay, a bias-controlled multiplex PCR. Per the source publication's procedure: The number of nucleated cells in each sample was estimated from the amplification of reference gene primers within the assay. Sequence reads were collapsed and filtered to measure the absolute abundance of every unique TCRbeta CDR3 rearrangement. For each sample, productive Simpson clonality was calculated by taking the square root of Simpson's diversity index across productive rearrangements. TCRdb's version of the immuneACCESS table is confined to in-frame rearrangements and falls short of the full clone set. An unresolved V gene accounts for under half of the shortfall where checked; the remainder is of unknown origin. The V and J calls and the clone size are those of that table, but D and trimming were determined from the DNA. This sample lists roughly 240,000 clones; about four fifths were detected once. Of the sample, about 4.8% falls within the top ten clones.

Sequencing was done on a sample of peripheral blood. The sequence joins TRBV9 to TRBJ1-2; the D gene is perhaps TRBD1, on 6 matching bases. This TCR was recovered from a woman between 65 and 79 years old with acute or convalescent COVID-19. The DNA reads TGTGCCAGCACCCTGGGGGGGGCCGCTAACTATGGCTACACCTTC. Translated, it reads CASTLGGAANYGYTF.